What follows are 25 T cell receptor beta chains derived from one specimen sequenced in a study of OX40 agonist ivuxolimab in advanced cancers. The protocol was immunoSEQ multiplex PCR, while the TCRdb copy is restricted to in-frame clones and leaves out a portion. Of 35,000 to 40,000 clones listed, almost 80% are singletons. The sequencing here drew on CD4+ or CD8+ T cells sorted from blood, taken in a trial of the OX40 agonist ivuxolimab. The receptors derive from an adult with an advanced solid tumor such as melanoma, head and neck, liver or kidney cancer.

The CDR3 nucleotides are TGCAGCGTAAGGACAGGGGGAAACACCATATATTTT. Protein product: CSVRTGGNTIYF. The chain has TRBV29-1 and TRBJ1-3, with 8 bases that match TRBD1. Germline CDR1 SQVTM, CDR2 ANQGSEA. The CDR3 consists of 12 residues. Unmatched junction bases numbered 2, after V lost 6 bases and J lost 4 bases.

The rearrangement uses TRBV7-2 and TRBJ1-5; TRBD1 is a possible D gene (5 bases). The ends were cut back, 1 base at V and 2 bases at J, with 9 bases in the middle. Looked up from germline, CDR1 is SGHTA and CDR2 is FQGNSA. This CDR3 comprises 15 residues. In DNA form, the CDR3 reads TGTGCCAGCAGCTTAGGTAGAGGGGGCAATCAGCCCCAGCATTTT. This translates into CASSLGRGGNQPQHF.

The rearrangement links TRBV18 to TRBJ2-7; 9 bases are a match to TRBD1. This CDR3 is built from 15 residues. The V gene end was trimmed by 6 bases and the J gene end by 3 bases; junction bases not matched to a gene: 9. Germline CDR1 and CDR2: KGHSH and LQKENI. CDR3 in DNA: TGTGCCAGCTCGACCCAGACAGGGGGAATCTACGAGCAGTACTTC. Translated, it gives CASSTQTGGIYEQYF.

A single count supports this clone. This rearrangement joins TRBV5-1 to TRBJ1-5, with D uncertain. V lost 7 bases and J lost 0, with 8 bases in between. Per the germline V gene, CDR1 is SGHRS and CDR2 is YFSETQ. CDR3 size: 13 residues. CDR3 DNA: TGCGCCAGCGGGGTGGATAGCAATCAGCCCCAGCATTTT. Amino acids: CASGVDSNQPQHF.

This clone was recorded once. The chain employs TRBV4-1 and TRBJ2-3, with D possibly TRBD1 on 7 matching bases. This CDR3 has 15 amino acids. Germline CDR1 is MGHRA and CDR2 is YSYEKL. Between the trimmed V and J ends, which lost 4 bases and 8 bases, there was a span of 19 bases. The CDR3 is CASSLGGVQGGTQYF. The DNA of the CDR3 is TGCGCCAGCAGCCTAGGCGGGGTTCAGGGGGGTACGCAGTATTTT.

The V gene is TRBV10-3, the J gene TRBJ2-7; D is ambiguous. Germline loops: CDR1 ENHRY, CDR2 SYGVKD. The V end lost 0 bases, the J end lost 4 bases, and 4 bases lay between the germline ends. CDR3 length equals 12 residues. DNA of the CDR3: TGTGCCATCAGTGAGTCGGGGTACGAGCAGTACTTC. Amino acids: CAISESGYEQYF.

The chain combines TRBV18 with TRBJ2-5, with D hard to call. This CDR3 is 13 amino acids long. V lost 0 bases and J 3 bases, leaving 5 bases between the germline ends. The germline V gene encodes CDR1 KGHSH and CDR2 LQKENI. CDR3 nucleotides: TGTGCCAGCTCACCACCAGGCAAAGAGACCCAGTACTTC. It yields the protein CASSPPGKETQYF.

V is TRBV7-2 and J is TRBJ1-2, with no clear D. CDR3 length: 15 residues. V was shortened by 2 bases and J by 1 base, with 11 bases between the two germline ends. Germline V CDR1 and CDR2: SGHTA, FQGNSA. The CDR3 reads CASSLTFGGNYGYTF. The CDR3 bases are TGTGCCAGCAGCTTAACTTTCGGCGGTAACTATGGCTACACCTTC. The full variable domain, completed using reference TRBV7-2 and TRBJ1-2, is GAGVSQSPSNKVTEKGKDVELRCDPISGHTALYWYRQSLGQGLEFLIYFQGNSAPDKSGLPSDRFSAERTGGSVSTLTIQRTQQEDSAVYLCASSLTFGGNYGYTFGSGTRLTVV.

This chain joins TRBV4-3 and TRBJ1-2, with 8 bases lining up with TRBD1. The V and J ends lost 0 bases and 1 base, in that order; junction bases with no gene match: 7. The CDR3 covers 17 residues. CDR1 and CDR2 from the germline V gene are LGHNA and YSLEER. Written as DNA, the CDR3 is TGCGCCAGCAGCCAAGATGCAGGGGGCACCCTTAACTATGGCTACACCTTC. This encodes CASSQDAGGTLNYGYTF.

The chain is built from TRBV11-1 and TRBJ2-5; weak D call: TRBD2 (6 bases). The CDR3 is 15 residues long. Germline V lookup: CDR1 SGHAT, CDR2 FQDESV (reference sequence). With 1 base removed from V and 5 bases from J, the gap between germline ends came to 14 bases. The CDR3 is CASSLEPEGWETQYF. CDR3 bases: TGTGCCAGCAGCTTAGAGCCGGAGGGGTGGGAGACCCAGTACTTC.

Here the CDR3 DNA reads TGCGCCAGCAGCCAAGATAGAAGTCTTCCTAGCACAGATACGCAGTATTTT. This sequence encodes CASSQDRSLPSTDTQYF. V is TRBV4-3 and J is TRBJ2-3, with D uncertain. The CDR3 is 17 amino acids. V was cut by 0 bases and J by 0 bases, with 13 bases left in between. Germline-derived CDR1 and CDR2 are LGHNA and YSLEER.

The chain uses TRBV11-3 and TRBJ2-1; 7 positions agree with TRBD2. The CDR3 consists of 16 residues. J was trimmed by 0 bases and V by 1 base; bases with no gene match: 3. The germline V gene encodes CDR1 SGHNT and CDR2 YENEEA. For the CDR3, the DNA is TGTGCCAGCAGCTTAGGTGGGAGGGACTCCTACAATGAGCAGTTCTTC. This sequence encodes CASSLGGRDSYNEQFF.

The gene calls are TRBV7-8 and TRBJ1-3; TRBD1 might be the D (6 bases). The CDR3 has 16 amino acids. V was clipped by 0 bases and J by 7 bases, with 16 bases between them. Per the germline V gene, CDR1 is SGHVS and CDR2 is FQNEAQ. CDR3 region: CASSLALQGRRNTIYF. CDR3 sequence (DNA): TGTGCCAGCAGCTTAGCGCTGCAGGGGAGGCGGAACACCATATATTTT.

This rearrangement joins TRBV5-6 to TRBJ2-5, with 8 bases that match TRBD1. CDR3 size: 15 residues. Germline V gene lookup returns CDR1 SGHDT and CDR2 YYEEEE. Germline trimming cut 0 bases from V and 5 bases from J; bases unmatched to any gene: 6. CDR3 amino acids: CASSLGQGAYETQYF. The CDR3 DNA reads TGTGCCAGCAGCTTGGGGCAGGGGGCTTATGAGACCCAGTACTTC.

The rearrangement links TRBV4-3 to TRBJ2-5; TRBD1 matches at 10 bases. Germline values: CDR1 LGHNA, CDR2 YSLEER. Trimming removed 3 bases from V and 2 bases from J; junction bases left unmatched: 3. This CDR3 is built from 15 residues. The CDR3 coding sequence is TGCGCCAGCAGCCAGACAGGGGGCGGGCAAGAGACCCAGTACTTC. Translation: CASSQTGGGQETQYF.

This chain joins TRBV29-1 and TRBJ2-7; D remains ambiguous. This CDR3 has 13 amino acids. V lost 4 bases to trimming and J lost 4 bases, with 14 bases between them. Germline V gene data show CDR1 as SQVTM and CDR2 as ANQGSEA. The CDR3 bases are TGCAGCGTTGTTCCGGCAGGAAGGTACGAGCAGTACTTC. Its translation: CSVVPAGRYEQYF.

This clone was counted only a few times. The chain employs TRBV27 and TRBJ2-1; tentative D call: TRBD2 (5 bases). V lost 5 bases and J 6 bases, leaving 14 bases between the germline ends. This CDR3 has 14 amino acids. Germline CDR1 is MNHEY and CDR2 is SMNVEV (reference sequence). The CDR3 region has the DNA TGTGCCAGCAGTGTCGGGGATTCACGCAATGAGCAGTTCTTC. It yields the protein CASSVGDSRNEQFF.

The V call is TRBV28, the J call TRBJ1-3, with unresolved D. The germline gives CDR1 MDHEN, CDR2 SYDVKM. This CDR3 has 16 residues. Deletions cut 5 bases from V and 0 bases from J, with 14 bases between. The CDR3: CASSLLDGSSGNTIYF. As DNA, the CDR3 is TGTGCCAGCAGTCTACTCGACGGAAGCTCTGGAAACACCATATATTTT.

The gene calls are TRBV7-9 and TRBJ1-2, with D perhaps TRBD1 (6 bases). CDR3 length: 12 amino acids. The V gene lost 5 bases and the J gene lost 4 bases, with 8 bases spanning the gap. In germline, CDR1 is SEHNR, CDR2 FQNEAQ (reference sequence). DNA of the CDR3: TGTGCCAGCAGCGGACAGCGCTATGGCTACACCTTC. This codes for CASSGQRYGYTF. Using reference TRBV7-9 and TRBJ1-2 for the parts outside the CDR3, the full variable domain is DTGVSQNPRHKITKRGQNVTFRCDPISEHNRLYWYRQTLGQGPEFLTYFQNEAQLEKSRLLSDRFSAERPKGSFSTLEIQRTEQGDSAMYLCASSGQRYGYTFGSGTRLTVV.

This rearrangement joins TRBV27 to TRBJ2-7; tentative D call: TRBD1 (6 bases). Per germline, CDR1 MNHEY and CDR2 SMNVEV (reference sequence). Trimming shortened V by 8 bases and J by 2 bases, and 10 bases separated the two germline ends. The CDR3 runs to 12 residues. CDR3 coding DNA: TGTGCCAGCGGGGACAATCCCTACGAGCAGTACTTC. Translated, it gives CASGDNPYEQYF.

This clone has just one count. The rearrangement joins TRBV5-1 to TRBJ2-3; TRBD2 aligns across 8 bases. Unmatched junction bases numbered 4, after V lost 5 bases and J lost 2 bases. This CDR3 is 14 amino acids long. Germline CDR1 is SGHRS and CDR2 is YFSETQ. CDR3 sequence: CASRTSETTDTQYF. The CDR3, as DNA: TGCGCCAGCAGGACTAGCGAGACCACAGATACGCAGTATTTT.

The chain couples TRBV7-2 to TRBJ2-7, with D unresolved. Trimming took off 1 base at V and 4 bases at J, with 2 bases between the two ends. Germline CDR1 reads SGHTA; CDR2 reads FQGNSA. This CDR3 is 11 amino acids long. The CDR3 bases are TGTGCCAGCAGCTTAGAGTACGAGCAGTACTTC. It yields the protein CASSLEYEQYF.

The chain employs TRBV19 and TRBJ2-1; 11 bases map to TRBD2. The CDR3 covers 20 residues. Germline CDR1 reads LNHDA; CDR2 reads SQIVND (reference sequence). The junction had 16 bases not matched to a gene; V was cut back by 2 bases and J by 4 bases. The CDR3 DNA reads as TGTGCCAGTAGTATACCAAGCGGTGTTGGAAGACTAGCGGGGTACAATGAGCAGTTCTTC. It specifies CASSIPSGVGRLAGYNEQFF.

The rearrangement joins TRBV6-5 to TRBJ1-2, with D possibly being TRBD1 (6 bases). CDR1 and CDR2 from the germline V gene are MNHEY and SVGAGI. Trimming took off 4 bases at V and 0 bases at J, with 12 bases between the two ends. The CDR3 extends over 15 amino acids. CDR3 in DNA: TGTGCCAGCAGTTTCGACAGGCCGACTAACTATGGCTACACCTTC. It specifies CASSFDRPTNYGYTF.

The chain is built from TRBV9 and TRBJ2-2; D is possibly TRBD1 or TRBD2 (5 bases each). Deletions cut 7 bases from V and 3 bases from J, with 25 bases between. CDR1 is SGDLS, CDR2 YYNGEE, per germline. The CDR3 loop spans 18 amino acids. CDR3 amino acids: CASQEPGRSKADTGELFF. Here the CDR3 DNA reads TGTGCCAGCCAGGAGCCGGGACGCTCAAAAGCGGACACCGGGGAGCTGTTTTTT.